The source of this T cell receptor beta chain is a study of blood T cell repertoires in COVID-19. Study-wide context: Acute and convalescent COVID-19 samples came from the United States, Italy and Spain. T cells, B-cell-depleted T cells, or PBMCs provided the cDNA or gDNA that served as material.

The CDR3 runs to 12 residues. The study assigned cohorts using participant-reported clinical history. Regarding this clone: The junction does not match germline at one end; this may be a read error.

Authors' processing steps: Amplification with reference gene primers provided the estimates of nucleated cell counts. Sequencing was performed with immunoSEQ multiplex PCR; in TCRdb, only in-frame clones are kept and a portion is missing. D and trimming come from the DNA, and the V and J calls and clone size come from that table. The table includes approximately 130,000 clones, roughly 80% detected once. The material sequenced was PBMCs or T cells enriched from blood (not recorded which). V gene TRBV12-3 or TRBV12-4 combines with J gene TRBJ1-5, with D possibly TRBD1 on 5 matching bases. This sequence was found in a man younger than 40 who had recovered from COVID-19. CDR3 residues: CASTLGEQPQHF. The CDR3 bases are TGTGCCAGCACTTTAGGGGAGCAGCCCCAGCATTTT.